These T cell receptor beta chains were read from a single sample in a study of OX40 agonist ivuxolimab in advanced cancers. Data came from immunoSEQ multiplex PCR; TCRdb stores just in-frame clones and leaves some out. The sample has about 100,000 clones, less than 85% seen once; the top ten hold 4.5% to 5.5%. Sequencing used CD4+ or CD8+ T cells sorted from blood, obtained in a trial of the OX40 agonist ivuxolimab. These receptors came from an adult with an advanced solid tumor such as melanoma, head and neck, liver or kidney cancer. The CDR3 runs from the conserved cysteine through the conserved F or W. The D gene is left open where the match is weak. Size tells how often a clone was seen (once, few, many) or the class of an expanded clone, and some rows leave it out.

length,J,size,V,D,CDR3,DNA
16,TRBJ1-2,-,TRBV6-1,TRBD1,CASSADRGPGNYGYTF,TGTGCCAGCAGTGCTGACAGGGGACCGGGGAACTATGGCTACACCTTC
13,TRBJ1-1,-,TRBV9,-,CASSVTVNTEAFF,TGTGCCAGCAGCGTAACTGTGAACACTGAAGCTTTCTTT
15,TRBJ1-4,once,TRBV27,-,CASSLSGALVEKLFF,TGTGCCAGCAGTTTATCCGGGGCTCTAGTTGAAAAACTGTTTTTT
15,TRBJ2-3,-,TRBV11-2,-,CASSQGGRNTDTQYF,TGTGCCAGCAGCCAAGGTGGGAGGAACACAGATACGCAGTATTTT
14,TRBJ2-7,-,TRBV18,TRBD1,CASSPGTGLYEQYF,TGTGCCAGCTCACCCGGGACAGGACTCTACGAGCAGTACTTC
13,TRBJ2-7,-,TRBV19,TRBD2,CASSIAGGGEQYF,TGTGCCAGTAGTATCGCCGGGGGGGGCGAGCAGTACTTC
16,TRBJ2-7,-,TRBV6-6,-,CASSYSSIQSSYEQYF,TGTGCCAGCAGTTACTCTTCCATCCAGAGCTCCTACGAGCAGTACTTC
15,TRBJ1-1,-,TRBV28,TRBD1,CASSPADRQNTEAFF,TGTGCCAGCAGCCCCGCGGACAGGCAGAACACTGAAGCTTTCTTT
12,TRBJ2-7,-,TRBV2,TRBD2,CASSSGVYEQYF,TGTGCCAGCAGTAGCGGGGTTTACGAGCAGTACTTC
13,TRBJ2-2,-,TRBV19,-,CASSARLDGELFF,TGTGCCAGTAGTGCGCGACTAGACGGGGAGCTGTTTTTT
13,TRBJ1-5,few,TRBV2,-,CASSPNSNQPQHF,TGTGCCAGCAGTCCTAATAGCAATCAGCCCCAGCATTTT
15,TRBJ2-3,-,TRBV6-4,-,CASSDTGAATDTQYF,TGTGCCAGCAGTGACACGGGAGCCGCAACAGATACGCAGTATTTT
18,TRBJ1-2,-,TRBV5-4,-,CASSSDFYSRGYNYGYTF,TGTGCCAGCAGCTCGGATTTTTATTCCAGGGGTTATAACTATGGCTACACCTTC